The present entry profiles one T cell receptor beta chain with its context. Unique molecular identifiers were present on the cDNA, which also gained a universal primer site by template switching. TCRdb analysed the 5' RACE reads with MiXCR anew, one entry per CDR3 protein. The sample yields about 530,000 distinct CDR3 sequences, 20% to 25% seen once. The data are from a study of identical twins. The data were also submitted as part of a second study, on yellow fever vaccine responses in identical twins.

The origin of this receptor is a woman younger than 30 in good health. The sequencing sample was made of CD4+ T cells sorted from blood.

The CDR3 loop is CASSSKGGLAGGNEQFF. The CDR3 DNA is TGTGCCAGCAGTTCTAAAGGCGGACTAGCGGGAGGCAATGAGCAGTTCTTC. The V and J genes are TRBV2 and TRBJ2-1; 14 bases are shared with TRBD2. This CDR3 contains 17 residues. Germline V CDR1 and CDR2: SNHLY, FYNNEI. The V gene end was trimmed by 5 bases and the J gene end by 6 bases; junction bases not matched to a gene: 9.